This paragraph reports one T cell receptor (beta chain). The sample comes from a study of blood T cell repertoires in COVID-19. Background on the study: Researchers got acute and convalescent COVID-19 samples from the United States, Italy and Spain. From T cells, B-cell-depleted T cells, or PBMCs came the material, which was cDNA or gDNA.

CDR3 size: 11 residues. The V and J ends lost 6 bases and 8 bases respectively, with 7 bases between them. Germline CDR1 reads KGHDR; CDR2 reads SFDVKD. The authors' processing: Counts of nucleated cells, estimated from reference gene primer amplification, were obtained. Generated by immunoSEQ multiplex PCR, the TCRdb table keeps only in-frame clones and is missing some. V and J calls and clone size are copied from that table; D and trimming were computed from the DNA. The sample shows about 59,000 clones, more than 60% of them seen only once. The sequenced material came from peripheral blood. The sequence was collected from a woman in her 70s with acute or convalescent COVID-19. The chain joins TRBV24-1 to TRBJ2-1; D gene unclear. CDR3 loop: CATSYRDEQFF. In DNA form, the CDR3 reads TGTGCCACCAGTTACCGAGATGAGCAGTTCTTC.